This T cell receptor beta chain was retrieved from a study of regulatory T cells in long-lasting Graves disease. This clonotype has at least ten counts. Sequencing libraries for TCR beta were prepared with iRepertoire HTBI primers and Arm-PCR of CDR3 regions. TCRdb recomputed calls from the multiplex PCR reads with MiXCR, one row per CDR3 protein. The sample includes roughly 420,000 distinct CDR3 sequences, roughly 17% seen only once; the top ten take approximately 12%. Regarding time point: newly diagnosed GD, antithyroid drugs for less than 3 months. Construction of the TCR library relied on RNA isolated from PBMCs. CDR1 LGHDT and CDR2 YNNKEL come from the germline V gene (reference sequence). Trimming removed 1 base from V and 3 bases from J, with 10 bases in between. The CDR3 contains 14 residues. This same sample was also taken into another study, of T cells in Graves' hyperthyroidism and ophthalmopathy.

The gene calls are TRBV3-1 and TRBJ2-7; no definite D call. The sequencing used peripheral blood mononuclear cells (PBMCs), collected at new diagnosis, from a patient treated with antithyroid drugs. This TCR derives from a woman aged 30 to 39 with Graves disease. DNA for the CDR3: TGTGCCAGCAGCCAAGGGTCACGTTACTACGAGCAGTACTTC. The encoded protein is CASSQGSRYYEQYF.